The rows below give T cell receptor beta chains drawn from one sample of a study of cytomegalovirus exposure and HLA in healthy donors. Sequenced by immunoSEQ multiplex PCR; TCRdb stores in-frame clones only, minus some. Among fewer than 250,000 clones listed, 76% were seen once. The material sequenced was PBMCs. The receptors come from a man younger than 30 in good health and CMV-seronegative. CDR3s include the opening cysteine and the closing phenylalanine or tryptophan. A D gene is named only where the DNA matches it firmly. Not all rows give a size; the values are once, few, many and, for expanded clones, a class.

d_call | clone_size | cdr3_length | j_call | v_call | cdr3_aa | cdr3_nt
- | - | 13 | TRBJ1-2 | TRBV27 | CASSLAGVYGYTF | TGTGCCAGCAGTTTAGCGGGAGTCTATGGCTACACCTTC
- | - | 12 | TRBJ2-1 | TRBV6-6 | CASSPFPNEQFF | TGTGCCAGCAGTCCCTTCCCCAATGAGCAGTTCTTC
TRBD1 | once | 16 | TRBJ1-4 | TRBV18 | CASKRKGGATNEKLFF | TGTGCCAGCAAAAGAAAAGGGGGCGCGACTAATGAAAAACTGTTTTTT
- | - | 12 | TRBJ1-6 | TRBV30 | CAFRGYNSPLHF | TGTGCCTTCAGGGGTTATAATTCACCCCTCCACTTT
TRBD1 | - | 13 | TRBJ2-7 | TRBV30 | CAWSGDRAYEQYF | TGTGCCTGGAGTGGAGACAGGGCCTACGAGCAGTACTTC
- | - | 14 | TRBJ1-1 | TRBV27 | CASSSTGVSTEAFF | TGTGCCAGCAGTTCCACCGGGGTTAGCACTGAAGCTTTCTTT
TRBD2 | - | 15 | TRBJ2-1 | TRBV2 | CASSPGLAVYNEQFF | TGTGCCAGCAGCCCCGGCCTAGCGGTTTACAATGAGCAGTTCTTC
- | - | 12 | TRBJ1-2 | TRBV19 | CASSRGARGYTF | TGTGCCTCCTCACGGGGGGCGCGGGGCTACACCTTC
TRBD1 | few | 16 | TRBJ2-7 | TRBV29-1 | CSVEEAGGQGFSEQYF | TGCAGCGTTGAAGAAGCAGGAGGACAGGGGTTTTCCGAGCAGTACTTC
TRBD1 | - | 15 | TRBJ2-7 | TRBV27 | CASSSRDRGSYEQYF | TGTGCCAGCAGTTCCCGGGACAGGGGGTCCTACGAGCAGTACTTC
- | - | 14 | TRBJ2-5 | TRBV19 | CASSDGSRQETQYF | TGTGCCAGTAGTGACGGGAGTCGCCAAGAGACCCAGTACTTC
- | - | 13 | TRBJ2-1 | TRBV7-6 | CASSEASYNEQFF | TGTGCCAGCAGCGAGGCCTCCTACAATGAGCAGTTCTTC
- | once | 15 | TRBJ2-3 | TRBV11-2 | CASSPRDIITDTQYF | TGTGCCAGCAGCCCCCGGGACATTATCACAGATACGCAGTATTTT
- | - | 14 | TRBJ1-4 | TRBV6-1 | CASKLGVGWEKLFF | TGTGCCAGCAAACTCGGGGTGGGTTGGGAAAAACTGTTTTTT
- | - | 14 | TRBJ2-1 | TRBV28 | CASSLSGSGNEQFF | TGTGCCAGCAGTTTATCGGGTTCGGGGAATGAGCAGTTCTTC
- | - | 12 | TRBJ1-2 | TRBV30 | CAWSWGDYGYTF | TGTGCCTGGAGCTGGGGGGACTATGGCTACACCTTC
- | - | 13 | TRBJ2-5 | TRBV5-1 | CASSLGGGETQYF | TGCGCCAGCAGCTTGGGGGGCGGAGAGACCCAGTACTTC
TRBD2 | - | 15 | TRBJ2-7 | TRBV19 | CASSDLAGGTYEQYF | TGTGCCAGTAGCGACCTAGCGGGAGGGACCTACGAGCAGTACTTC
TRBD2 | - | 19 | TRBJ2-1 | TRBV7-2 | CASSLAWTSGRARGNEQFF | TGTGCCAGCAGCTTAGCCTGGACTAGCGGGAGGGCGAGGGGCAATGAGCAGTTCTTC
TRBD2 | few | 18 | TRBJ2-1 | TRBV9 | CASSLTQTGGRSYNEQFF | TGTGCCAGCAGCTTAACACAAACGGGGGGAAGGTCCTACAATGAGCAGTTCTTC
- | - | 17 | TRBJ1-1 | TRBV2 | CASSEAAGVWKGTEAFF | TGTGCCAGCAGTGAAGCGGCAGGGGTTTGGAAGGGCACTGAAGCTTTCTTT
TRBD2 | once | 16 | TRBJ2-1 | TRBV5-4 | CASSPGSGSGRGEQFF | TGTGCCAGCAGCCCGGGTAGCGGGAGCGGCCGGGGTGAGCAGTTCTTC
TRBD2 | - | 15 | TRBJ2-7 | TRBV7-9 | CASSRTSGISYEQYF | TGTGCCAGCAGTCGGACTAGCGGTATCTCCTACGAGCAGTACTTC
TRBD1 | - | 13 | TRBJ2-2 | TRBV6-4 | CASGQGSTGELFF | TGTGCCAGCGGACAGGGTAGCACCGGGGAGCTGTTTTTT
- | - | 14 | TRBJ2-1 | TRBV6-5 | CASSYSSLGSEQFF | TGTGCCAGCAGTTACTCGAGTTTGGGGAGTGAGCAGTTCTTC
TRBD1 | - | 13 | TRBJ1-2 | TRBV7-2 | CASRAGTGYGYTF | TGTGCCAGCAGGGCCGGGACAGGGTATGGCTACACCTTC
TRBD2 | - | 16 | TRBJ2-1 | TRBV7-9 | CASSFRTRGPFSEQFF | TGTGCCAGCAGCTTCCGGACTAGGGGCCCTTTTAGTGAGCAGTTCTTC
TRBD1 | - | 15 | TRBJ1-1 | TRBV2 | CASSEWAGTALEAFF | TGTGCCAGCAGTGAGTGGGCCGGGACAGCTCTTGAAGCTTTCTTT
- | once | 13 | TRBJ1-1 | TRBV6-6 | CASSYWEHTEAFF | TGTGCCAGCAGTTACTGGGAGCACACTGAAGCTTTCTTT
- | few | 15 | TRBJ2-7 | TRBV28 | CASTRGGGSAYEQYF | TGTGCCAGCACACGAGGTGGAGGGTCGGCCTACGAGCAGTACTTC
TRBD1 | few | 14 | TRBJ2-7 | TRBV7-9 | CASSPGTGAYEQYF | TGTGCCAGCAGCCCGGGGACAGGAGCGTACGAGCAGTACTTC
- | - | 13 | TRBJ2-7 | TRBV7-2 | CASSPASRYEQYF | TGTGCCAGCAGCCCAGCTAGCAGGTACGAGCAGTACTTC
TRBD2 | - | 16 | TRBJ2-5 | TRBV2 | CASRSGLAGVQETQYF | TGTGCCAGCAGGTCCGGACTAGCGGGGGTCCAAGAGACCCAGTACTTC
- | - | 18 | TRBJ1-2 | TRBV7-7 | CASSLTSEDKLVLYGYTF | TGTGCTAGCAGCTTAACGTCAGAGGACAAGTTGGTCCTCTATGGCTACACCTTC
- | - | 18 | TRBJ2-5 | TRBV5-8 | CASSSLEGRLRGQETQYF | TGTGCCAGCAGCTCCCTTGAGGGGCGGCTAAGGGGGCAAGAGACCCAGTACTTC
- | - | 16 | TRBJ2-1 | TRBV9 | CASSVGQASRYNEQFF | TGTGCCAGCAGCGTAGGCCAGGCCTCACGTTACAATGAGCAGTTCTTC
- | - | 12 | TRBJ1-2 | TRBV9 | CASSVAGGGYTF | TGTGCCAGCAGCGTAGCGGGGGGTGGCTACACCTTC
- | few | 14 | TRBJ2-1 | TRBV5-1 | CASSLQVSYNEQFF | TGCGCCAGCAGCTTGCAGGTCTCCTACAATGAGCAGTTCTTC
- | - | 16 | TRBJ1-3 | TRBV21-1 | CASSEERGEVGNTIYF | TGTGCCAGCAGCGAGGAACGGGGGGAAGTGGGAAACACCATATATTTT
TRBD2 | - | 14 | TRBJ2-1 | TRBV18 | CASSPPREGNEQFF | TGTGCCAGCTCACCACCCCGGGAGGGCAATGAGCAGTTCTTC
TRBD1 | - | 16 | TRBJ1-6 | TRBV2 | CASSEETGRKNSPLHF | TGTGCCAGCAGTGAAGAGACAGGGCGCAAAAATTCACCCCTCCACTTT
- | - | 16 | TRBJ2-7 | TRBV21-1 | CASSASTSGSRDEQYF | TGTGCCAGCAGCGCCAGCACTAGCGGGAGTAGAGACGAGCAGTACTTC
- | - | 15 | TRBJ1-2 | TRBV28 | CASSSSGSTSPGYTF | TGTGCCAGCAGTTCCTCGGGGAGCACGAGTCCTGGCTACACCTTC
- | few | 14 | TRBJ1-1 | TRBV7-2 | CASSLAPGTTEAFF | TGTGCCAGCAGCTTAGCTCCGGGTACCACTGAAGCTTTCTTT
TRBD2 | - | 15 | TRBJ2-1 | TRBV2 | CASRGGVGRANEQFF | TGTGCCAGCAGGGGGGGGGTTGGGAGGGCCAATGAGCAGTTCTTC
- | - | 14 | TRBJ1-1 | TRBV7-9 | CASSLGWGNTEAFF | TGTGCCAGCAGCCTAGGGTGGGGCAACACTGAAGCTTTCTTT
- | - | 16 | TRBJ1-5 | TRBV4-1 | CASSQGGVSANQPQHF | TGCGCCAGCAGCCAAGGCGGAGTCTCCGCGAATCAGCCCCAGCATTTT
- | - | 14 | TRBJ2-4 | TRBV10-3 | CAISPQGGRNIQYF | TGTGCCATCAGCCCCCAGGGTGGGAGGAACATTCAGTACTTC